A selection of T cell receptor beta chains follows, all from one sample in a study of T cells in Graves' hyperthyroidism and ophthalmopathy. TCRdb reprocessed the multiplex PCR reads via MiXCR and lists one record per CDR3 protein. This table has about 380,000 distinct CDR3 sequences, approximately 13% appearing once. Sequenced sample: blood. These TCRs come from a woman aged 55 to 70 with Graves' hyperthyroidism. CDR3s include the opening cysteine and the closing phenylalanine or tryptophan. Fields, in order: V gene, D gene, clone size, J gene, CDR3 protein, CDR3 DNA. D genes are given only for firm matches. Rows give clone size only sometimes, using once, few, many, or a class for an expanded clone.

v_gene: TRBV24-1; d_gene: NA; abundance: many; j_gene: TRBJ2-5; CDR3aa: CATSDSHGPPYF; CDR3nt: TGTGCCACCAGTGACTCCCACGGGCCCCCTTACTTC
v_gene: TRBV28; d_gene: TRBD2; abundance: many; j_gene: TRBJ2-1; CDR3aa: CASSLALAGGGEQFF; CDR3nt: TGTGCCAGCAGTTTGGCTCTAGCGGGAGGCGGTGAGCAGTTCTTC
v_gene: TRBV3-1; d_gene: NA; abundance: many; j_gene: TRBJ2-2; CDR3aa: CASSQGRSLTGELFF; CDR3nt: TGTGCCAGCAGCCAAGGAAGGAGTCTCACCGGGGAGCTGTTTTTT
v_gene: TRBV12-3/TRBV12-4; d_gene: TRBD2; abundance: NA; j_gene: TRBJ2-1; CDR3aa: CASSLSGVLAGGNEQFF; CDR3nt: TGTGCCAGCAGTTTGTCAGGGGTTCTAGCGGGGGGCAATGAGCAGTTCTTC
v_gene: TRBV28; d_gene: NA; abundance: many; j_gene: TRBJ2-7; CDR3aa: CASSFSLGRYEQYF; CDR3nt: TGTGCCAGCAGTTTCAGTCTTGGGCGCTACGAGCAGTACTTC
v_gene: TRBV6-1; d_gene: NA; abundance: many; j_gene: TRBJ2-7; CDR3aa: CASSLGDTYEQYF; CDR3nt: TGTGCCAGCAGTTTAGGGGATACCTACGAGCAGTACTTC
v_gene: TRBV3-1; d_gene: NA; abundance: many; j_gene: TRBJ2-5; CDR3aa: CASSQDRDPRTQYF; CDR3nt: TGTGCCAGCAGCCAAGATCGGGACCCAAGGACCCAGTACTTC
v_gene: TRBV28; d_gene: NA; abundance: NA; j_gene: TRBJ1-1; CDR3aa: CASSPGLQGTEAFF; CDR3nt: TGTGCCAGCAGCCCCGGGCTTCAGGGGACTGAAGCTTTCTTT
v_gene: TRBV11-1; d_gene: NA; abundance: many; j_gene: TRBJ2-1; CDR3aa: CASSSRQHNEQFF; CDR3nt: TGTGCCAGCAGTTCAAGACAGCACAATGAGCAGTTCTTC
v_gene: TRBV6-5; d_gene: TRBD1; abundance: many; j_gene: TRBJ2-7; CDR3aa: CASSYRQGAGKQYF; CDR3nt: TGTGCCAGCAGTTACAGACAGGGGGCAGGCAAGCAGTACTTC
v_gene: TRBV20-1; d_gene: TRBD1; abundance: NA; j_gene: TRBJ2-7; CDR3aa: CSAESFLGTANPIYEQYF; CDR3nt: TGCAGTGCTGAGAGTTTCCTCGGGACAGCCAACCCGATCTACGAGCAGTACTTC
v_gene: TRBV2; d_gene: TRBD2; abundance: many; j_gene: TRBJ2-1; CDR3aa: CASRAGLAGNNEQFF; CDR3nt: TGTGCCAGCAGGGCGGGACTAGCGGGCAACAATGAGCAGTTCTTC
v_gene: TRBV3-1; d_gene: TRBD2; abundance: NA; j_gene: TRBJ2-3; CDR3aa: CASSRRRTSTSDTQYF; CDR3nt: TGTGCCAGCAGCCGGCGGAGGACTAGCACATCAGATACGCAGTATTTT
v_gene: TRBV15; d_gene: NA; abundance: NA; j_gene: TRBJ2-4; CDR3aa: CATSRVGGAENIQYF; CDR3nt: TGTGCCACCAGCAGAGTCGGGGGCGCGGAAAACATTCAGTACTTC
v_gene: TRBV20-1; d_gene: NA; abundance: NA; j_gene: TRBJ2-7; CDR3aa: CSAVGVAESGEQYF; CDR3nt: TGCAGTGCCGTTGGGGTAGCGGAGTCTGGGGAGCAGTACTTC
v_gene: TRBV30; d_gene: TRBD2; abundance: many; j_gene: TRBJ2-3; CDR3aa: CAWTFREAGTDTQYF; CDR3nt: TGTGCCTGGACCTTCCGGGAGGCGGGCACAGATACGCAGTATTTT
v_gene: TRBV27; d_gene: NA; abundance: many; j_gene: TRBJ1-1; CDR3aa: CASSLQGWDTEAFF; CDR3nt: TGTGCCAGCAGTTTACAGGGATGGGACACTGAAGCTTTCTTT
v_gene: TRBV24-1; d_gene: NA; abundance: NA; j_gene: TRBJ1-5; CDR3aa: CATSDFWTEGPQHF; CDR3nt: TGTGCCACCAGTGACTTTTGGACCGAAGGGCCCCAGCATTTT
v_gene: TRBV2; d_gene: NA; abundance: many; j_gene: TRBJ1-2; CDR3aa: CASSRHSNYGYTF; CDR3nt: TGTGCCAGCAGTCGCCACAGTAACTATGGCTACACCTTC
v_gene: TRBV3-1; d_gene: NA; abundance: few; j_gene: TRBJ2-1; CDR3aa: CASSQDPGNEQFF; CDR3nt: TGTGCCAGCAGCCAAGATCCAGGGAATGAGCAGTTCTTC
v_gene: TRBV19; d_gene: NA; abundance: few; j_gene: TRBJ2-7; CDR3aa: CASSRSVADEQYF; CDR3nt: TGTGCCAGTAGTAGGTCAGTCGCCGACGAGCAGTACTTC
v_gene: TRBV20-1; d_gene: NA; abundance: many; j_gene: TRBJ2-7; CDR3aa: CSARDPEGGYEQYF; CDR3nt: TGCAGTGCTAGAGATCCGGAGGGAGGATACGAGCAGTACTTC
v_gene: TRBV5-6; d_gene: TRBD1; abundance: few; j_gene: TRBJ1-2; CDR3aa: CASSRATGGLAGGYTF; CDR3nt: TGTGCCAGCAGCCGAGCGACAGGGGGACTCGCTGGTGGCTACACCTTC
v_gene: TRBV20-1; d_gene: NA; abundance: NA; j_gene: TRBJ2-5; CDR3aa: CSAGRPGRAPRETQYF; CDR3nt: TGCAGTGCTGGCCGGCCGGGGCGGGCGCCGCGGGAGACCCAGTACTTC
v_gene: TRBV11-3; d_gene: NA; abundance: many; j_gene: TRBJ2-2; CDR3aa: CASSLDPGSGELFF; CDR3nt: TGTGCCAGCAGCTTAGATCCTGGCTCCGGGGAGCTGTTTTTT
v_gene: TRBV6-1; d_gene: NA; abundance: few; j_gene: TRBJ1-1; CDR3aa: CASSEGSRVTEAFF; CDR3nt: TGTGCCAGCAGTGAGGGTTCGAGGGTCACTGAAGCTTTCTTT